A selection of T cell receptor beta chains follows, all from one sample in a study of CXCR3-negative and CXCR3-positive naive CD8 T cells. TCRdb reworked the 5' RACE reads into one entry per CDR3 protein, no DNA. This sample contains roughly 120,000 distinct CDR3 sequences. Source material: naive CXCR3+ CD8+ T cells from blood. The receptors here all came from a human donor in good health. Some clones in this sample may be carry-over from other donors' samples. Both conserved end residues are part of each CDR3.

v_call: TRBV5-6; j_call: TRBJ2-7; cdr3_aa: CASSLGGVGEQYF
v_call: TRBV7-2; j_call: TRBJ1-4; cdr3_aa: CASSSSPGDRDNEKLFF
v_call: TRBV29-1; j_call: TRBJ1-3; cdr3_aa: CSIRKADSGNTIYF
v_call: TRBV20-1; j_call: TRBJ2-2; cdr3_aa: CSADAVGGGHTGELFF
v_call: TRBV7-9; j_call: TRBJ2-1; cdr3_aa: CASIHGTSEWEQFF
v_call: TRBV10-1; j_call: TRBJ2-5; cdr3_aa: CASSWSQETQYF
v_call: TRBV7-3; j_call: TRBJ2-7; cdr3_aa: CASSLIRGRGSYEQYF
v_call: TRBV29-1; j_call: TRBJ1-1; cdr3_aa: CSVWTDDTEAFF
v_call: TRBV3-1; j_call: TRBJ2-1; cdr3_aa: CASSQVVSGGTRREQFF
v_call: TRBV29-1; j_call: TRBJ2-1; cdr3_aa: CSVEDLMGLDRYNEQFF
v_call: TRBV6-2/TRBV6-3; j_call: TRBJ1-2; cdr3_aa: CASSYSDSPFYGYTF
v_call: TRBV2; j_call: TRBJ2-1; cdr3_aa: CASSRRDRDNEQFF
v_call: TRBV7-9; j_call: TRBJ2-7; cdr3_aa: CASSWTVYEQYF
v_call: TRBV2; j_call: TRBJ2-1; cdr3_aa: CASRDRDRGEDEQFF
v_call: TRBV7-9; j_call: TRBJ2-2; cdr3_aa: CASSTGTSTNTGELFF
v_call: TRBV5-1; j_call: TRBJ2-3; cdr3_aa: CASSEGLAPTQDTQYF
v_call: TRBV7-3; j_call: TRBJ2-5; cdr3_aa: CASSASAGGETQYF
v_call: TRBV4-1; j_call: TRBJ1-1; cdr3_aa: CASSQSGTGFAEAFF
v_call: TRBV7-9; j_call: TRBJ2-7; cdr3_aa: CASEGSAYEQYF
v_call: TRBV4-3; j_call: TRBJ2-1; cdr3_aa: CASSQGGTSEWDEQFF
v_call: TRBV5-8; j_call: TRBJ2-1; cdr3_aa: CASSLFGLAGGLNEQFF
v_call: TRBV3-1; j_call: TRBJ2-1; cdr3_aa: CASRGDASGGNYNEQFF
v_call: TRBV29-1; j_call: TRBJ2-7; cdr3_aa: CSVRGLRSPYEQYF
v_call: TRBV20-1; j_call: TRBJ1-2; cdr3_aa: CSARQGSNYGYTF
v_call: TRBV23-1; j_call: TRBJ1-4; cdr3_aa: CASSQSTGGSEKLFF
v_call: TRBV29-1; j_call: TRBJ2-5; cdr3_aa: CSAQKAYEETQYF
v_call: TRBV6-6; j_call: TRBJ1-4; cdr3_aa: CASSYDEKLFF
v_call: TRBV11-2; j_call: TRBJ2-5; cdr3_aa: CASSFGQTQYF
v_call: TRBV11-2; j_call: TRBJ2-5; cdr3_aa: CASSLDLTRQETQYF
v_call: TRBV7-9; j_call: TRBJ2-1; cdr3_aa: CASRKEDEQFF
v_call: TRBV24-1; j_call: TRBJ2-1; cdr3_aa: CATSVRNEQFF
v_call: TRBV12-3/TRBV12-4; j_call: TRBJ1-5; cdr3_aa: CASSPGDQPQHF
v_call: TRBV7-6; j_call: TRBJ2-1; cdr3_aa: CASSTRLNEQFF
v_call: TRBV12-3/TRBV12-4; j_call: TRBJ1-3; cdr3_aa: CASSPYRAFSGNTIYF
v_call: TRBV15; j_call: TRBJ2-7; cdr3_aa: CATLDSGYYEQYF
v_call: TRBV18; j_call: TRBJ2-7; cdr3_aa: CASSQGHNYEQYF
v_call: TRBV9; j_call: TRBJ2-7; cdr3_aa: CASSATGERTYEQYF
v_call: TRBV12-3/TRBV12-4; j_call: TRBJ2-7; cdr3_aa: CASSATGFYRNTGEGGEQYF
v_call: TRBV28; j_call: TRBJ2-3; cdr3_aa: CASSLELAGGSGDTQYF
v_call: TRBV3-1; j_call: TRBJ2-7; cdr3_aa: CASSPVEGYEQYF
v_call: TRBV29-1; j_call: TRBJ2-7; cdr3_aa: CSVEIWGQSYEQYF
v_call: TRBV5-1; j_call: TRBJ2-7; cdr3_aa: CASREPVDTLSYEQYF
v_call: TRBV7-9; j_call: TRBJ1-1; cdr3_aa: CASSPRGLRGDTEAFF